A single sample is the source of the 3 T cell receptor beta chains below, sequenced in a study of technical replicates of blood from a handful of donors. Produced via immunoSEQ multiplex PCR; TCRdb's table is partial and in-frame only. The sample has nearly 80,000 clones; roughly 91% are singletons. The sequenced sample was T cells isolated from PBMCs. The source of these receptors is a human donor in good health.

The chain uses TRBV7-2 and TRBJ2-3; TRBD2 matches 13 bases. The CDR3 runs 17 residues. With V trimmed by 5 bases and J by 2 bases, 7 bases remained unmatched. Germline-derived CDR1 and CDR2 are SGHTA and FQGNSA. CDR3 sequence reads: CASSPRGLAGPTDTQYF. The CDR3 coding sequence is TGTGCCAGCAGCCCAAGGGGACTAGCGGGACCCACAGATACGCAGTATTTT.

This clone was seen once. The gene calls are TRBV25-1 and TRBJ1-2; D not certain. The CDR3 has 12 residues. Trimming stripped 4 bases from V and 5 bases from J, with 8 bases between. Germline values: CDR1 MGHDK, CDR2 SYGVNS. CDR3: CASSGTEYGYTF. Written as DNA, the CDR3 is TGTGCCAGCAGTGGTACAGAGTATGGCTACACCTTC.

This clone appeared once. V is TRBV2 and J is TRBJ2-5; 8 nucleotides match TRBD2. This CDR3 is 14 amino acids long. In germline, CDR1 is SNHLY, CDR2 FYNNEI. V was clipped by 6 bases and J by 5 bases; unmatched bases: 8. CDR3: CASSNLAGRETQYF. CDR3 coding DNA: TGTGCCAGCAGCAACTTAGCGGGACGGGAGACCCAGTACTTC.